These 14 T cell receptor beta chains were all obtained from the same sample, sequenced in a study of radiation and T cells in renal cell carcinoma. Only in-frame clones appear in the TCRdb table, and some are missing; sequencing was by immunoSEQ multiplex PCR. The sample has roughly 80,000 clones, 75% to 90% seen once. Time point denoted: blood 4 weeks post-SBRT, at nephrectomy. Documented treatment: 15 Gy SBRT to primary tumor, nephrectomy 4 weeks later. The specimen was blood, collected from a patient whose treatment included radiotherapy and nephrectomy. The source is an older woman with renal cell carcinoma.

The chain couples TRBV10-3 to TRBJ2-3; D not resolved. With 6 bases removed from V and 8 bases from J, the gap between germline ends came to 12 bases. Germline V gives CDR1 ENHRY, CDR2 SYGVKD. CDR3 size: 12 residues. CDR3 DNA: TGTGCCATCAGAGCAGGCGCAGGTACGCAGTATTTT. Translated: CAIRAGAGTQYF.

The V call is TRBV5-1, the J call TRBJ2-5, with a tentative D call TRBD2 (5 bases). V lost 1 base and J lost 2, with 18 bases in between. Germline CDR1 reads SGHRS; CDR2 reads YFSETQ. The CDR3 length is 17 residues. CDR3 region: CASSLILLPGIQETQYF. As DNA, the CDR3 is TGCGCCAGCAGCTTGATCCTTTTACCGGGGATTCAAGAGACCCAGTACTTC.

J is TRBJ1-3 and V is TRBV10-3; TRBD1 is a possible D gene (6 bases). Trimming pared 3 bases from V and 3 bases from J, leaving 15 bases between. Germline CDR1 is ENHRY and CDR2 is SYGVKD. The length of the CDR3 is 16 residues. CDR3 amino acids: CAISDHRVDVGNTIYF. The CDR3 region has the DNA TGTGCCATCAGTGATCACAGGGTCGATGTTGGAAACACCATATATTTT.

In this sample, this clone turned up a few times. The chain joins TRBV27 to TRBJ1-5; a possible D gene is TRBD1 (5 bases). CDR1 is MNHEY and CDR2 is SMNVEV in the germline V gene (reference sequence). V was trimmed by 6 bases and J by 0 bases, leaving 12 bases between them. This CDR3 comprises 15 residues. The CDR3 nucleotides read TGTGCCAGCAGACCAGGGATTATTAGCAATCAGCCCCAGCATTTT. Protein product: CASRPGIISNQPQHF.

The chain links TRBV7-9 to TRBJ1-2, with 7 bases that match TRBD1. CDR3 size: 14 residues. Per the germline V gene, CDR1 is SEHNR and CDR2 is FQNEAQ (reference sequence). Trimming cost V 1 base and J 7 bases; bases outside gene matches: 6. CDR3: CASSLETGQRGYTF. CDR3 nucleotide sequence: TGTGCCAGCAGCTTAGAGACAGGGCAGCGTGGCTACACCTTC.

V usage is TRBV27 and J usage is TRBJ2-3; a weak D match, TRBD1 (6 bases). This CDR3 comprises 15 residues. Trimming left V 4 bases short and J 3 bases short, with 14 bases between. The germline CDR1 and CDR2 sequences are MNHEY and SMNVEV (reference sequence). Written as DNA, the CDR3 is TGTGCCAGCAGTTCTCGTCTGGGGGCAACAGATACGCAGTATTTT. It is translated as CASSSRLGATDTQYF.

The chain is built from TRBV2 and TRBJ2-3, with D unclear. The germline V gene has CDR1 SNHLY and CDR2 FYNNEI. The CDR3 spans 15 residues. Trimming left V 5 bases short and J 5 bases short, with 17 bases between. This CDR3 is CASSLTRLVGDTQYF. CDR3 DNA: TGTGCCAGCAGTTTGACGCGTCTAGTAGGAGATACGCAGTATTTT.

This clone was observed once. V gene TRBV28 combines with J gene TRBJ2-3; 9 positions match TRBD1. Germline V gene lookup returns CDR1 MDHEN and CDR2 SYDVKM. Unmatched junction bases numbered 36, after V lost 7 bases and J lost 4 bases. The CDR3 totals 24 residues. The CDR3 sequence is CASTAPPGTGSGQGRFVEADTQYF. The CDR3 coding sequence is TGTGCCAGCACCGCCCCCCCCGGGACAGGGTCAGGGCAGGGCAGATTCGTGGAGGCAGATACGCAGTATTTT.

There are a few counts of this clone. The CDR3 nucleotides are TGTGCCAGCAGCCGGGACACGAGGATTCCTGAAGCTTTCTTT. Translating gives CASSRDTRIPEAFF. The genes are TRBV6-5 and TRBJ1-1; possibly TRBD1 for D (6 bases). Germline CDR1 reads MNHEY; CDR2 reads SVGAGI. This CDR3 contains 14 residues. V shed 6 bases and J shed 6 bases, with 17 bases lying between them.

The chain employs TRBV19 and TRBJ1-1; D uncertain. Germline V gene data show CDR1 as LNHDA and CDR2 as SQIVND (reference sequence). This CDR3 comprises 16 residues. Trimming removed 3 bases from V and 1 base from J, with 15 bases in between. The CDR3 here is CASSIVRQDRNTEAFF. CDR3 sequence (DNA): TGTGCCAGTAGTATCGTCCGACAAGACCGGAACACTGAAGCTTTCTTT.

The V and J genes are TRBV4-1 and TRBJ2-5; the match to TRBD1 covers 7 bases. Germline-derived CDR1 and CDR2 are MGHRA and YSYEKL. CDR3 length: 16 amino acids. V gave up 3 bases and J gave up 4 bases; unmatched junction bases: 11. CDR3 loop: CASSQSSGGMGETQYF. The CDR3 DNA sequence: TGCGCCAGCAGCCAGTCCTCAGGGGGTATGGGAGAGACCCAGTACTTC.

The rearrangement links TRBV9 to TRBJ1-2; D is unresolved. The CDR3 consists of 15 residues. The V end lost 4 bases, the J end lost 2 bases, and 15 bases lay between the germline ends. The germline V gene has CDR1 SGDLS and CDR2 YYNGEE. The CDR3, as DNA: TGTGCCAGCAGCCCTCCCTCGGAGACCAACTATGGCTACACCTTC. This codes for CASSPPSETNYGYTF. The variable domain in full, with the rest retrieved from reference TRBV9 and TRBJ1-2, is DSGVTQTPKHLITATGQRVTLRCSPRSGDLSVYWYQQSLDQGLQFLIQYYNGEERAKGNILERFSAQQFPDLHSELNLSSLELGDSALYFCASSPPSETNYGYTFGSGTRLTVV.

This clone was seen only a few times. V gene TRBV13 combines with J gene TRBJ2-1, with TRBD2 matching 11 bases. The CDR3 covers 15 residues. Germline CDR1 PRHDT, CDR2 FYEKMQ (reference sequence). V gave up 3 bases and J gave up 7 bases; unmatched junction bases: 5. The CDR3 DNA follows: TGTGCCAGCAGCTTGACTAGCGGGACGAGGAATGAGCAGTTCTTC. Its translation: CASSLTSGTRNEQFF.

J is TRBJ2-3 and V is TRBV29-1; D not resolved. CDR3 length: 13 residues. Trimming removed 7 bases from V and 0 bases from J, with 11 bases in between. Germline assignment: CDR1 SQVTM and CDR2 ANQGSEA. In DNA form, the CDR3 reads TGCAGCGCTCTGAATCGTAGCACAGATACGCAGTATTTT. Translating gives CSALNRSTDTQYF.